This TCR beta chain came from a study of blood T cell repertoires in COVID-19. For the study at large: The origin of the acute and convalescent COVID-19 samples was the United States, Italy and Spain. PBMCs, B-cell-depleted T cells, or T cells were the source of the cDNA or gDNA that made up the material.

The germline gives CDR1 SEHNR, CDR2 FQNEAQ (reference sequence). This CDR3 has 15 residues. Losses at the gene ends were 5 bases for V and 0 bases for J; bases not matched to a gene: 5. How the authors handled the data: Reference gene primer amplification yielded estimated nucleated cell counts. The table came from immunoSEQ multiplex PCR; TCRdb's copy has only in-frame clones and leaves some out. The V and J calls and clone size were taken over from that table, and D and trimming were inferred from the DNA. The sample yields around 300,000 clones, approximately 86% seen once. This chain joins TRBV7-9 and TRBJ1-1; 8 bases agree with TRBD1. The sample was peripheral blood. This clonotype was sampled from a man aged 18-30 years with active or convalescent COVID-19. The DNA of the CDR3 is TGTGCCAGCAGCCCGCGGACAGGGATGAACACTGAAGCTTTCTTT. Translated: CASSPRTGMNTEAFF.